This T cell receptor beta chain was sequenced in a study of radiotherapy plus CTLA-4 blockade in lung cancer. Germline CDR1 is SNHLY and CDR2 is FYNNEI. V was pared by 6 bases and J by 6 bases, with 21 bases between. The CDR3 has 15 residues. The protocol was immunoSEQ multiplex PCR, while the TCRdb copy is restricted to in-frame clones and leaves out a portion. The sample consists of roughly 80,000 clones, more than 60% of them appearing once. The gene calls are TRBV2 and TRBJ2-7, with D maybe TRBD1 (8 bases). The TCR sequence derives from a human donor with non-small cell lung cancer who had a partial response to radiotherapy plus ipilimumab. Some clones in this sample may be carry-over from other donors' samples. The sample was peripheral blood, taken from a patient treated with radiotherapy plus ipilimumab. Here the CDR3 DNA reads TGTGCCAGCAGCGAAAGCGGGACAGGACTCCGCGAGCAGTACTTC. It is translated as CASSESGTGLREQYF. Drawing the rest from reference TRBV2 and TRBJ2-7, the complete variable domain is EPEVTQTPSHQVTQMGQEVILRCVPISNHLYFYWYRQILGQKVEFLVSFYNNEISEKSEIFDDQFSVERPDGSNFTLKIRSTKLEDSAMYFCASSESGTGLREQYFGPGTRLTVT.